This paragraph covers one T cell receptor beta chain sequence. Antigen specificity is unknown. The data stem from a study of OX40 agonist ivuxolimab in advanced cancers. For the study at large: While on treatment, patients had intravenous ivuxolimab at 0.01 to 10 mg/kg every 2 weeks. Three patients, one with hepatocellular carcinoma and two with cutaneous melanoma, responded partially.

Produced via immunoSEQ multiplex PCR; TCRdb's table is partial and in-frame only. Of 35,000 to 50,000 clones listed, about 90% were seen once; the top ten hold about 20%. Study-wide results and caveats: People who partly responded at 0.1-3.0 mg/kg had some of the least clonal expansion seen.

The cohort excluded patients with autoimmune disease history or systemic immunosuppression. The sequencing here drew on CD4+ or CD8+ T cells sorted from blood, taken in a trial of the OX40 agonist ivuxolimab. This receptor was taken from an adult with an advanced solid tumor such as melanoma, head and neck, liver or kidney cancer.

CDR3 DNA: TGTGCCAGCAGTTCCGCCGGGACAGGGAGGTCCTACGAGCAGTACTTC. Protein sequence: CASSSAGTGRSYEQYF. V usage is TRBV28 and J usage is TRBJ2-7; 9 positions match TRBD1. The V segment lost 4 bases and the J segment 1 base; nucleotides outside the gene matches: 8. There are 16 residues in the CDR3. The germline V gene has CDR1 MDHEN and CDR2 SYDVKM.